These 26 T cell receptor beta chains were sequenced from one sample in a study of T cell responses to AZD1222 COVID-19 vaccine. Clones were read by immunoSEQ multiplex PCR, and TCRdb kept only the in-frame ones, dropping some. Of around 100,000 clones listed, about 93% are singletons. The specimen was peripheral blood, collected on day 0 of AZD1222 vaccination. The receptors stem from an adult in good health.

The V call is TRBV11-2, the J call TRBJ2-2, with TRBD2 matching over 12 bases. The V gene end was trimmed by 5 bases and the J gene end by 4 bases; junction bases not matched to a gene: 8. CDR1 and CDR2 from the germline V gene are SGHAT and FQNNGV. This CDR3 is 17 amino acids long. DNA for the CDR3: TGTGCCAGCAGCCCCGATACGGGACTAGCGGGCACCGGGGAGCTGTTTTTT. Protein product: CASSPDTGLAGTGELFF.

This clone appeared a single time. The chain carries TRBV11-2 and TRBJ2-2, with 7 bases that match TRBD2. This CDR3 has 16 amino acids. CDR1 and CDR2 from the germline V gene are SGHAT and FQNNGV. V lost 1 base and J lost 7; bases outside the gene matches: 9. The CDR3: CASSLGRGTKFGELFF. CDR3 sequence (DNA): TGTGCCAGCAGCTTAGGTCGAGGGACTAAATTCGGGGAGCTGTTTTTT.

This sequence joins TRBV6-5 and TRBJ2-7; D not resolved. Germline CDR1 MNHEY, CDR2 SVGAGI. V was pared by 0 bases and J by 2 bases, with 5 bases between. CDR3 length: 13 amino acids. CDR3: CASSYSDAYEQYF. DNA of the CDR3: TGTGCCAGCAGTTACTCAGATGCCTACGAGCAGTACTTC.

This chain connects TRBV20-1 to TRBJ2-1, with D perhaps TRBD2 (6 bases). The CDR3 covers 16 residues. Trimming shortened V by 3 bases and J by 7 bases, and 22 bases separated the two germline ends. The germline CDR1 and CDR2 sequences are DFQATT and SNEGSKA (reference sequence). The CDR3 loop is CSASPWGVRLGNEQFF. CDR3 nucleotide sequence: TGCAGTGCTAGTCCATGGGGGGTCAGATTGGGGAATGAGCAGTTCTTC.

CDR3 sequence: CASSLDWLSPLHF. The DNA for the CDR3 is TGTGCCAGCAGCTTAGACTGGTTATCACCCCTCCACTTT. The chain has TRBV7-8 and TRBJ1-6; the D is unclear. The CDR3 loop spans 13 amino acids. From germline, CDR1 is SGHVS and CDR2 FQNEAQ. V dropped 1 base and J dropped 10 bases, with 8 bases sitting between them.

The CDR3 region is CASSSDRGESNQPQHF. The CDR3 DNA reads as TGTGCCAGCAGTTCCGACAGGGGGGAAAGCAATCAGCCCCAGCATTTT. V gene TRBV6-5 combines with J gene TRBJ1-5; 9 bases fit TRBD1. V lost 4 bases, J lost 1 base, and 5 bases stayed unmatched. The CDR3 runs 16 residues. Germline CDR1 is MNHEY and CDR2 is SVGAGI.

V usage is TRBV27 and J usage is TRBJ1-1; 8 bases agree with TRBD1. This CDR3 has 14 residues. J gave up 1 base and V 5 bases, and 3 bases lay outside the gene matches. Germline CDR1 is MNHEY and CDR2 is SMNVEV (reference sequence). CDR3 in amino acids: CASSRGTGNTEAFF. DNA of the CDR3: TGTGCCAGCAGTCGGGGGACAGGGAACACTGAAGCTTTCTTT.

This rearrangement joins TRBV2 to TRBJ1-1; D not certain. The ends were cut back, 4 bases at V and 3 bases at J, with 12 bases in the middle. The CDR3 is 14 amino acids. In germline, CDR1 is SNHLY, CDR2 FYNNEI. The CDR3 sequence: CASSALGMDTEAFF. In DNA, the CDR3 is TGTGCCAGCAGTGCACTGGGAATGGACACTGAAGCTTTCTTT.

The rearrangement joins TRBV5-1 to TRBJ2-3; D might be TRBD2 (6 bases). Germline lookup yields CDR1 SGHRS and CDR2 YFSETQ. This CDR3 spans 12 amino acids. V was shortened by 5 bases and J by 6 bases, with 10 bases between the two germline ends. CDR3 bases: TGCGCCAGCAGACGAGGAGGGGATACGCAGTATTTT. Its protein is CASRRGGDTQYF.

The V and J genes are TRBV5-5 and TRBJ1-1; D gene ambiguous. Trimming cost V 2 bases and J 5 bases, with 13 bases left between them. This CDR3 is built from 14 residues. In germline, CDR1 is SGHKS, CDR2 YYEKEE (reference sequence). CDR3 protein: CASSFSVGGTEAFF. CDR3 coding DNA: TGTGCCAGCAGCTTCTCGGTGGGTGGGACTGAAGCTTTCTTT.

The V and J genes are TRBV30 and TRBJ2-7; D not resolved. V lost 6 bases and J 5 bases, leaving 11 bases between the germline ends. The CDR3 totals 11 residues. Germline values: CDR1 GTSNPN, CDR2 SVGIG (reference sequence). CDR3 nucleotide sequence: TGTGCCTGCAAATTTCCCCACGAGCAGTACTTC. This encodes CACKFPHEQYF.

The chain employs TRBV5-1 and TRBJ1-2, with D unclear. The CDR3 consists of 15 residues. Germline lookup yields CDR1 SGHRS and CDR2 YFSETQ. The V end was cut by 3 bases, the J end by 7 bases, with 19 bases between. The CDR3 loop is CASSSETPKSSGYTF. The DNA for the CDR3 is TGCGCCAGCAGCTCGGAGACGCCTAAATCTAGTGGCTACACCTTC.

The rearrangement uses TRBV4-1 and TRBJ1-5; D is uncertain. The CDR3 contains 15 residues. Trimming removed 6 bases from V and 2 bases from J, with 14 bases in between. Germline V CDR1 and CDR2: MGHRA, YSYEKL. DNA for the CDR3: TGCGCCAGCAGGCTGACCCCGGTGGGCAATCAGCCCCAGCATTTT. This translates into CASRLTPVGNQPQHF.

V usage is TRBV19 and J usage is TRBJ2-7, with 14 bases aligning to TRBD2. CDR3 length equals 15 residues. The junction had 2 bases not matched to a gene; V was cut back by 7 bases and J by 0 bases. CDR1 is LNHDA and CDR2 is SQIVND in the germline V gene (reference sequence). CDR3 amino acids: CASKGLAGDSYEQYF. As DNA, the CDR3 is TGTGCCAGTAAGGGACTAGCGGGGGACTCCTACGAGCAGTACTTC.

V and J are TRBV28 and TRBJ2-3; TRBD1 aligns across 9 bases. V lost 7 bases to trimming and J lost 1 base; unmatched junction nucleotides: 6. The CDR3 is 15 residues long. The V gene's germline CDR1 is MDHEN and CDR2 SYDVKM. CDR3 sequence: CASISGQGGTDTQYF. The CDR3 nucleotides are TGTGCCAGCATCTCGGGACAGGGTGGCACAGATACGCAGTATTTT. Variable domain in full (rest from reference TRBV28 and TRBJ2-3): DVKVTQSSRYLVKRTGEKVFLECVQDMDHENMFWYRQDPGLGLRLIYFSYDVKMKEKGDIPEGYSVSREKKERFSLILESASTNQTSMYLCASISGQGGTDTQYFGPGTRLTVL.

This rearrangement joins TRBV7-8 to TRBJ2-5, with D possibly matching TRBD1 (6 bases). CDR3 length: 15 amino acids. Germline V CDR1 and CDR2: SGHVS, FQNEAQ. V lost 5 bases to trimming and J lost 5 bases, with 18 bases between them. In DNA, the CDR3 is TGTGCCAGCAGCCCTAACAGGGCGGTGTGGGAGACCCAGTACTTC. Protein product: CASSPNRAVWETQYF. The whole variable domain, remainder taken from reference TRBV7-8 and TRBJ2-5, is GAGVSQSPRYKVAKRGQDVALRCDPISGHVSLFWYQQALGQGPEFLTYFQNEAQLDKSGLPSDRFFAERPEGSVSTLKIQRTQQEDSAVYLCASSPNRAVWETQYFGPGTRLLVL.

The chain employs TRBV7-2 and TRBJ2-7; 9 bases align to TRBD2. The V and J ends lost 4 bases and 2 bases, in that order; junction bases with no gene match: 6. The germline CDR1 and CDR2 sequences are SGHTA and FQGNSA. CDR3 size: 15 residues. CDR3 bases: TGTGCCAGCAGCTCCTCCGGGACTAGCCCCTACGAGCAGTACTTC. This sequence encodes CASSSSGTSPYEQYF.

The chain combines TRBV15 with TRBJ2-1, with D tentatively TRBD1 (6 bases). Trimming took 3 bases from V and 0 from J, leaving 12 bases between them. The CDR3 consists of 16 residues. The germline CDR1 and CDR2 sequences are LNHNV and YYDKDF (reference sequence). The CDR3 reads CATSSRQASSYNEQFF. In DNA form, the CDR3 reads TGTGCCACCAGCAGTAGACAGGCGAGCTCCTACAATGAGCAGTTCTTC.

The V call is TRBV27, the J call TRBJ1-3; D uncertain. The CDR3 is 15 amino acids. Trimming removed 5 bases at V and 2 bases at J, with 13 bases between. Germline assignment: CDR1 MNHEY and CDR2 SMNVEV (reference sequence). The CDR3 loop reads CASSPSGFAGNTIYF. DNA of the CDR3: TGTGCCAGCAGTCCCTCCGGTTTCGCTGGAAACACCATATATTTT.

The chain carries TRBV6-6 and TRBJ1-6; 7 positions agree with TRBD1. Germline trimming cut 5 bases from V and 9 bases from J; bases unmatched to any gene: 7. This CDR3 comprises 14 residues. Per germline, CDR1 MNHNY and CDR2 SVGAGI (reference sequence). The CDR3 here is CASSRTTGSSPLHF. The CDR3 nucleotides read TGTGCCAGCAGTCGAACGACAGGGAGTTCACCCCTCCACTTT.

This clone was seen a single time. The CDR3 coding sequence is TGTGCCAGCAGTGTCTTGGCAGGCACTACAAACTATGGCTACACCTTC. Protein sequence: CASSVLAGTTNYGYTF. The genes are TRBV6-1 and TRBJ1-2; D is uncertain. Germline-derived CDR1 and CDR2 are MNHNS and SASEGT. Trimming pared 4 bases from V and 2 bases from J, leaving 17 bases between. The CDR3 has 16 amino acids.

The genes are TRBV6-6 and TRBJ2-7, with unresolved D. V was trimmed by 7 bases and J by 0 bases, leaving 13 bases between them. This CDR3 is 14 amino acids long. Germline V CDR1 and CDR2: MNHNY, SVGAGI (reference sequence). CDR3: CASTLGPSSYEQYF. The CDR3, as DNA: TGTGCCAGCACTCTAGGTCCCAGCTCCTACGAGCAGTACTTC.

The J gene is TRBJ1-6, the V gene TRBV6-6; D is ambiguous. Germline V lookup: CDR1 MNHNY, CDR2 SVGAGI (reference sequence). With 0 bases removed from V and 8 bases from J, the gap between germline ends came to 8 bases. The CDR3 sequence is 14 residues long. Here the CDR3 reads CASSYSGEDSPLHF. CDR3 in DNA: TGTGCCAGCAGTTACTCTGGGGAAGATTCACCCCTCCACTTT.

This clone appeared a single time. V and J are TRBV7-2 and TRBJ1-2; D is unresolved. Trimming stripped 0 bases from V and 5 bases from J, with 13 bases between. The CDR3 contains 15 residues. CDR1 and CDR2 from the germline V gene are SGHTA and FQGNSA. CDR3 DNA sequence: TGTGCCAGCAGCTTAGCGGGGATAGCCGAGTATGGCTACACCTTC. As protein: CASSLAGIAEYGYTF.

The chain employs TRBV27 and TRBJ2-1; 14 nucleotides align to TRBD2. The junction had 8 bases not matched to a gene; V was cut back by 4 bases and J by 15 bases. This CDR3 has 14 amino acids. Germline V gene sequence: CDR1 MNHEY, CDR2 SMNVEV (reference sequence). CDR3 sequence (DNA): TGTGCCAGCAGTTCGGGACTAGCGGGAGTAGACTGGTTCTTC. Translating gives CASSSGLAGVDWFF.

The V and J genes are TRBV5-6 and TRBJ2-2; TRBD2 matches 7 bases. CDR3 length: 16 residues. Per the germline V gene, CDR1 is SGHDT and CDR2 is YYEEEE. V was clipped by 2 bases and J by 7 bases; unmatched bases: 11. CDR3 loop: CASSLTGLGGGGELFF. The CDR3 region has the DNA TGTGCCAGCAGCTTAACCGGACTAGGAGGTGGCGGGGAGCTGTTTTTT.